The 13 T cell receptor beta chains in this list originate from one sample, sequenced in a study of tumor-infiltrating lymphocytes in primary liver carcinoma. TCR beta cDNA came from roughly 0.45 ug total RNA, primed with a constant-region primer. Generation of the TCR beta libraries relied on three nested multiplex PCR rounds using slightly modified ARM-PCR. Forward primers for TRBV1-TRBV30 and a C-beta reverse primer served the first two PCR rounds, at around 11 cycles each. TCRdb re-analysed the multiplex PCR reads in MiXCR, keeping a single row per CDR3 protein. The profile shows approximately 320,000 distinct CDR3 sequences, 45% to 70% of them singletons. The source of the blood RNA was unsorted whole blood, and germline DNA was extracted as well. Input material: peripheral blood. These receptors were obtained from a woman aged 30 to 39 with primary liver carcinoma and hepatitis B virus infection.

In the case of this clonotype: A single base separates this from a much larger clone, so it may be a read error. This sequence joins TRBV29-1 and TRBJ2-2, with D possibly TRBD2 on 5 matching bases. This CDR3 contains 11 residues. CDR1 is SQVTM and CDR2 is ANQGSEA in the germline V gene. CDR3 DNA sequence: TGCAGCGTTTCGAACACCGGGGAGCCGTTTTTT. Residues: CSVSNTGEPFF.

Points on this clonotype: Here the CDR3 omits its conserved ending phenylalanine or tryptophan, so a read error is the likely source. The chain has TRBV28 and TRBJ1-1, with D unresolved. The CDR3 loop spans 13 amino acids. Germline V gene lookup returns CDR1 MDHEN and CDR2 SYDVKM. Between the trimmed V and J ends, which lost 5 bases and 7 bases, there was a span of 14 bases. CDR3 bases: TGTGCCAGCAGTCCACCCCCCCTTCTTGAAGCTTTCATT. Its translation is CASSPPPLLEAFI.

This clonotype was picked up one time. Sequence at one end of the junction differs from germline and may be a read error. The DNA for the CDR3 is TGTCCCAGCAGTTTAGTAGCGGGAGCTTCAGATACGCAGTATTTT. Its protein is CPSSLVAGASDTQYF. The gene calls are TRBV12-3 or TRBV12-4 and TRBJ2-3; 9 bases match TRBD2. The CDR3 is 15 amino acids.

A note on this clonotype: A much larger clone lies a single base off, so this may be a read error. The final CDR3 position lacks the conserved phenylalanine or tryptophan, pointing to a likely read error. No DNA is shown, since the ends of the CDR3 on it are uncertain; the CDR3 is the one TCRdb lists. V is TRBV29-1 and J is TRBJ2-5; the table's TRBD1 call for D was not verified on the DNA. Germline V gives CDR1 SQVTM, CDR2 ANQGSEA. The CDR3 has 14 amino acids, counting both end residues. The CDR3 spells CSVEAGTGGANGYI.

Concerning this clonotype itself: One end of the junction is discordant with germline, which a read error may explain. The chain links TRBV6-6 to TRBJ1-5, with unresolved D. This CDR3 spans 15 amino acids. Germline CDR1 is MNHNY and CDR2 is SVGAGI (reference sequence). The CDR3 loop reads CASRPIFEGIQPRHF. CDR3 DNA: TGTGCCAGCAGACCAATTTTTGAGGGCATTCAGCCCCGGCATTTT.

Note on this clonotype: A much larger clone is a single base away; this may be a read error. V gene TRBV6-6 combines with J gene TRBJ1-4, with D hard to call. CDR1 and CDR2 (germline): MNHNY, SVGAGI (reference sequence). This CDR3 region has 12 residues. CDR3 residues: CASIYGREKLFF. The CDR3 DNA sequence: TGTGCCAGCATTTACGGGCGGGAAAAACTGTTTTTT.

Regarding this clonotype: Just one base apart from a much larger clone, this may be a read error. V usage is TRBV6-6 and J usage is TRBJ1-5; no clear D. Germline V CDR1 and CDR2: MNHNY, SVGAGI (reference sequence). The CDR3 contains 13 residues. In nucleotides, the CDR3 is TGTGCCAGCAATAGGGCCCGCAATCAGCCCCGGCATTTT. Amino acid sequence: CASNRARNQPRHF.

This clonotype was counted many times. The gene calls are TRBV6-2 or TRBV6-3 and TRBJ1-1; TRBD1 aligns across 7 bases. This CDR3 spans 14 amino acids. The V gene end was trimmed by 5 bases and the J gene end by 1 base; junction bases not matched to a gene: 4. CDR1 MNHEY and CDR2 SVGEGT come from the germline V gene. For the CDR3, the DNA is TGTGCCAGCAGTCGGACAGGTTGGAACACTGAAGCTTTCTTT. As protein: CASSRTGWNTEAFF.

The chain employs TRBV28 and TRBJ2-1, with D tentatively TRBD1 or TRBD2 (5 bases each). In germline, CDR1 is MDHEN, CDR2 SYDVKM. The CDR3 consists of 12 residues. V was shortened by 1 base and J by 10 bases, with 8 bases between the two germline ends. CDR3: CASSLYRDEQFF. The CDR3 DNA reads TGTGCCAGCAGTTTATATAGGGACGAGCAGTTCTTC. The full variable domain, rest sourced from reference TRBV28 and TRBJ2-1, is DVKVTQSSRYLVKRTGEKVFLECVQDMDHENMFWYRQDPGLGLRLIYFSYDVKMKEKGDIPEGYSVSREKKERFSLILESASTNQTSMYLCASSLYRDEQFFGPGTRLTVL.

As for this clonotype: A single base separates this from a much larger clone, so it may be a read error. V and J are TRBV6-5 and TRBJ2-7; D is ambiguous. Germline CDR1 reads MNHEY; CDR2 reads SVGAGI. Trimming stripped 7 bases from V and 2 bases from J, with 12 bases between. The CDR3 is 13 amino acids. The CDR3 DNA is TGTGCCAGCACCCCCCTCTACACCTACGAGCAGTACTTC. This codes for CASTPLYTYEQYF.

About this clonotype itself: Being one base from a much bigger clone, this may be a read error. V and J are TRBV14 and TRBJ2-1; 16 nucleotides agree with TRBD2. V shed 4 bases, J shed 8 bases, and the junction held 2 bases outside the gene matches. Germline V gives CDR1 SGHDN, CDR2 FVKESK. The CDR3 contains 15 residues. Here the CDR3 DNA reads TGTGCCAGCAGCCGGGGACTAGCGGGAGGGGATGAGCAGTTCTTC. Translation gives CASSRGLAGGDEQFF.

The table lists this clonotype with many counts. CDR3 nucleotides: TGCAGCGTCGGGGAAGTAGAGCAGTTCTTC. Translated: CSVGEVEQFF. V and J are TRBV29-1 and TRBJ2-1; maybe TRBD2 (5 bases). The CDR3 loop spans 10 amino acids. Trimming removed 6 bases at V and 10 bases at J, with 10 bases between. CDR1 is SQVTM and CDR2 is ANQGSEA in the germline V gene.

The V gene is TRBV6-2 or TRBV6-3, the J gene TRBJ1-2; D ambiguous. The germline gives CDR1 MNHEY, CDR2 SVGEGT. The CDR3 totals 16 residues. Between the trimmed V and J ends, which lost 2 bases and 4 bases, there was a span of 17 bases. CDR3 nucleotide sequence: TGTGCCAGCAGTTACATGAGGTGGATCGCTAGCTATGGCTACACCTTC. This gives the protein CASSYMRWIASYGYTF.